Shown below are 27 T cell receptor beta chains from a single sample sequenced in a study of blood T cell repertoires in COVID-19. Clones were sequenced by immunoSEQ multiplex PCR, and TCRdb holds only the in-frame ones, with some missing. The repertoire holds fewer than 100,000 clones, approximately 80% seen once, with around 10% in the top ten. The sequenced material came from peripheral blood. The receptors here all came from a man in his forties or fifties with acute or convalescent COVID-19.

The rearrangement joins TRBV10-3 to TRBJ2-1, with 8 bases aligning to TRBD1. V trimming: 6 bases; J trimming: 3 bases; junction bases outside the gene matches: 4. This CDR3 comprises 14 residues. Germline values: CDR1 ENHRY, CDR2 SYGVKD. The CDR3: CAISAGTGYNEQFF. The CDR3 DNA follows: TGTGCCATCAGCGCCGGGACAGGCTACAATGAGCAGTTCTTC.

The rearrangement links TRBV10-3 to TRBJ1-6; 8 bases fit TRBD1. Germline CDR1 ENHRY, CDR2 SYGVKD. Trimming took 6 bases from V and 7 from J; bases not matched to a gene: 5. This CDR3 contains 14 residues. In DNA form, the CDR3 reads TGTGCCATCAGGGCGGACAGGGCGAATTCACCCCTCCACTTT. Encoded protein: CAIRADRANSPLHF.

The rearrangement uses TRBV15 and TRBJ1-2, with D hard to call. V was trimmed by 0 bases and J by 4 bases, leaving 12 bases between them. The V gene's germline CDR1 is LNHNV and CDR2 YYDKDF (reference sequence). The CDR3 has 15 residues. The CDR3 loop reads CATSREEGVGYGYTF. For the CDR3, the DNA is TGTGCCACCAGCAGAGAGGAGGGTGTAGGCTATGGCTACACCTTC.

The V call is TRBV7-8, the J call TRBJ2-7; 9 nucleotides align to TRBD1. CDR1 SGHVS and CDR2 FQNEAQ come from the germline V gene. CDR3 length: 15 amino acids. J was trimmed by 3 bases and V by 0 bases; bases with no gene match: 3. The chain's CDR3 is CASSLAPGQGYEQYF. CDR3 nucleotides: TGTGCCAGCAGCTTAGCCCCGGGACAGGGCTACGAGCAGTACTTC. Full variable domain (outside the CDR3, taken from reference TRBV7-8 and TRBJ2-7): GAGVSQSPRYKVAKRGQDVALRCDPISGHVSLFWYQQALGQGPEFLTYFQNEAQLDKSGLPSDRFFAERPEGSVSTLKIQRTQQEDSAVYLCASSLAPGQGYEQYFGPGTRLTVT.

The V call is TRBV18, the J call TRBJ1-5, with D maybe TRBD1 (6 bases). The CDR3 spans 14 residues. Trimming took off 4 bases at V and 8 bases at J, with 15 bases between the two ends. Per germline, CDR1 KGHSH and CDR2 LQKENI. The CDR3 DNA reads TGTGCCAGCTCACGGATAGGGGGAAGGGAGCCCCAGCATTTT. Protein sequence: CASSRIGGREPQHF.

The chain recombines TRBV5-6 with TRBJ1-5, with TRBD1 identical over 7 bases. Trimming took 0 bases from V and 1 from J; bases not matched to a gene: 4. The germline CDR1 and CDR2 sequences are SGHDT and YYEEEE. The CDR3 totals 16 residues. The CDR3 here is CASSLGQGPSNQPQHF. DNA for the CDR3: TGTGCCAGCAGCTTGGGACAGGGCCCGAGCAATCAGCCCCAGCATTTT.

The rearrangement links TRBV6-2 or TRBV6-3 to TRBJ1-5; 12 positions agree with TRBD1. The V segment lost 5 bases and the J segment 6 bases; nucleotides outside the gene matches: 5. Looked up from germline, CDR1 is MNHEY and CDR2 is SVGEGT. The CDR3 is made up of 15 amino acids. CDR3 amino acids: CASSPGTGGIQPQHF. The CDR3 DNA follows: TGTGCCAGCAGTCCCGGGACAGGGGGCATTCAGCCCCAGCATTTT.

V gene TRBV5-1 combines with J gene TRBJ2-3; 7 bases fit TRBD1. The CDR3 has 17 residues. Unmatched junction bases numbered 11, after V lost 4 bases and J lost 0 bases. CDR1 and CDR2 from the germline V gene are SGHRS and YFSETQ. CDR3 coding DNA: TGCGCCAGCAGCACCCCTACAGGGGTCTCTAGCACAGATACGCAGTATTTT. Translated, it gives CASSTPTGVSSTDTQYF.

The gene calls are TRBV19 and TRBJ2-7; no definite D call. Germline V gene data show CDR1 as LNHDA and CDR2 as SQIVND (reference sequence). This CDR3 contains 14 residues. The V gene lost 4 bases and the J gene lost 1 base, with 11 bases spanning the gap. The CDR3 sequence is CASSTPGSSYEQYF. As DNA, the CDR3 is TGTGCCAGTAGTACCCCGGGTTCTTCCTACGAGCAGTACTTC. Full variable domain (missing parts from reference TRBV19 and TRBJ2-7): DGGITQSPKYLFRKEGQNVTLSCEQNLNHDAMYWYRQDPGQGLRLIYYSQIVNDFQKGDIAEGYSVSREKKESFPLTVTSAQKNPTAFYLCASSTPGSSYEQYFGPGTRLTVT.

This clone was picked up a small number of times. The chain employs TRBV3-1 (or the pseudogene TRBV3-2) and TRBJ1-5; D is undetermined. The CDR3 totals 14 residues. Looked up from germline, CDR1 is LGHDT and CDR2 is YNNKEL (reference sequence). The V and J ends lost 0 bases and 0 bases respectively, with 3 bases between them. CDR3: CASSQEASNQPQHF. CDR3 in DNA: TGTGCCAGCAGCCAAGAAGCTAGCAATCAGCCCCAGCATTTT.

The rearrangement links TRBV4-3 to TRBJ2-7; D perhaps matches TRBD1 (6 bases). The V gene lost 0 bases and the J gene lost 7 bases, with 16 bases spanning the gap. Germline CDR1 is LGHNA and CDR2 is YSLEER. This CDR3 comprises 15 residues. CDR3 sequence (DNA): TGCGCCAGCAGCCAAGATTTAGGGGGAGCGTGGGAGCAGTACTTC. Translating it yields CASSQDLGGAWEQYF.

The V and J genes are TRBV15 and TRBJ1-1; 12 positions agree with TRBD1. From germline, CDR1 is LNHNV and CDR2 YYDKDF (reference sequence). The J segment lost 11 bases and the V segment lost 0 bases, leaving 10 bases of the junction unmatched. This CDR3 is 16 amino acids long. As DNA, the CDR3 is TGTGCCACCAGCAGAGACCCTAGAGGGACAGGGGGCTTTGCTTTCTTT. Its translation is CATSRDPRGTGGFAFF.

V gene TRBV18 combines with J gene TRBJ1-4, with D uncertain. This CDR3 spans 15 amino acids. Germline V gene lookup returns CDR1 KGHSH and CDR2 LQKENI. Trimming pared 0 bases from V and 4 bases from J, leaving 9 bases between. CDR3 nucleotide sequence: TGTGCCAGCTCACCACCTGTGCAGGATAATGAAAAACTGTTTTTT. Translating gives CASSPPVQDNEKLFF. Complete variable domain (other parts from reference TRBV18 and TRBJ1-4): NAGVMQNPRHLVRRRGQEARLRCSPMKGHSHVYWYRQLPEEGLKFMVYLQKENIIDESGMPKERFSAEFPKEGPSILRIQQVVRGDSAAYFCASSPPVQDNEKLFFGSGTQLSVL.

V and J are TRBV4-3 and TRBJ2-2; no clear D gene. The CDR3 is made up of 14 amino acids. Trimming pared 0 bases from V and 1 base from J, leaving 3 bases between. Germline-derived CDR1 and CDR2 are LGHNA and YSLEER. In DNA form, the CDR3 reads TGCGCCAGCAGCCAAGATCGGAACACCGGGGAGCTGTTTTTT. This translates into CASSQDRNTGELFF.

This sequence joins TRBV27 and TRBJ2-7; 10 nucleotides match TRBD2. From germline, CDR1 is MNHEY and CDR2 SMNVEV (reference sequence). The CDR3 extends over 15 amino acids. V shed 4 bases and J 4 bases; nucleotides not matched to a gene: 7. CDR3 residues: CASSSPGLATYEQYF. The CDR3 DNA follows: TGTGCCAGCAGTTCCCCGGGACTAGCGACATACGAGCAGTACTTC.

CDR3 in amino acids: CASSGASGRVQETQYF. CDR3 nucleotide sequence: TGTGCCAGTAGTGGGGCGTCAGGCAGGGTCCAAGAGACCCAGTACTTC. This chain connects TRBV19 to TRBJ2-5; perhaps TRBD1 as D (5 bases). Trimming left V 5 bases short and J 1 base short, with 17 bases between. The CDR3 runs 16 residues. Looked up from germline, CDR1 is LNHDA and CDR2 is SQIVND (reference sequence).

V is TRBV9 and J is TRBJ1-2; 8 bases are shared with TRBD1. The CDR3 loop spans 15 amino acids. Germline loops: CDR1 SGDLS, CDR2 YYNGEE. V gave up 3 bases and J gave up 3 bases; unmatched junction bases: 7. CDR3 in amino acids: CASSATGGIDYGYTF. The CDR3 DNA sequence: TGTGCCAGCAGCGCCACAGGGGGGATAGACTATGGCTACACCTTC.

This clone showed up just once. In the same sample, other DNA sequences code for this CDR3. The chain joins TRBV18 to TRBJ2-2, with no clear D. V gave up 2 bases and J gave up 4 bases, with 8 bases separating them. Germline CDR1 and CDR2: KGHSH and LQKENI. There are 14 residues in the CDR3. The CDR3 loop reads CASSPSRSTGELFF. The CDR3 bases are TGTGCCAGCTCACCAAGTAGATCCACCGGGGAGCTGTTTTTT.

The CDR3 nucleotides read TGTGCCAGCATCCCAAGGACAGGGAAGAACACTGAAGCTTTCTTT. Translated: CASIPRTGKNTEAFF. The chain employs TRBV5-6 and TRBJ1-1; 8 bases line up with TRBD1. CDR1 and CDR2 from the germline V gene are SGHDT and YYEEEE. This CDR3 is built from 15 residues. Trimming cost V 6 bases and J 1 base; bases outside gene matches: 8.

J is TRBJ2-1 and V is TRBV5-6; TRBD1 might be the D (8 bases). V was cut by 5 bases and J by 6 bases, with 15 bases left in between. Germline V gene data show CDR1 as SGHDT and CDR2 as YYEEEE. This CDR3 contains 14 residues. CDR3 amino acids: CASRYRGGPNEQFF. CDR3 nucleotides: TGTGCCAGCAGATACAGGGGGGGACCCAATGAGCAGTTCTTC.

The chain recombines TRBV5-1 with TRBJ2-1; the match to TRBD2 covers 7 bases. Germline-derived CDR1 and CDR2 are SGHRS and YFSETQ. The CDR3 consists of 15 residues. With 3 bases clipped from V and 3 bases from J, the junction kept 6 bases outside the gene matches. This chain's CDR3 is CASSSLTSDYNEQFF. The CDR3 region has the DNA TGCGCCAGCAGCTCCCTTACTAGCGACTACAATGAGCAGTTCTTC.

V is TRBV14 and J is TRBJ2-1, with D perhaps TRBD1 (6 bases). The germline V gene encodes CDR1 SGHDN and CDR2 FVKESK. V was cut by 3 bases and J by 4 bases, with 25 bases left in between. The CDR3 sequence is 19 residues long. CDR3 nucleotide sequence: TGTGCCAGCAGCCAGGAGTTCGGGACATCGTTAGGGTCGTACAATGAGCAGTTCTTC. Translation gives CASSQEFGTSLGSYNEQFF.

The chain is built from TRBV19 and TRBJ2-2; D perhaps matches TRBD1 (6 bases). Trimming shortened V by 1 base and J by 1 base, and 10 bases separated the two germline ends. This CDR3 is built from 16 residues. The germline V gene has CDR1 LNHDA and CDR2 SQIVND (reference sequence). The CDR3 spells CASSIVTDRNTGELFF. The CDR3 DNA reads TGTGCCAGTAGTATAGTTACGGACAGGAACACCGGGGAGCTGTTTTTT.

The gene calls are TRBV7-2 and TRBJ2-7; 14 bases agree with TRBD2. V dropped 4 bases and J dropped 6; count of bases not matched to a gene: 5. Germline V gene lookup returns CDR1 SGHTA and CDR2 FQGNSA. The CDR3 extends over 15 amino acids. The CDR3 DNA follows: TGTGCCAGCAGCTCTACCGGGACTAGCGGGGGCGAGCAGTACTTC. Its translation: CASSSTGTSGGEQYF.

The chain is built from TRBV29-1 and TRBJ1-1, with D possibly matching TRBD1 (5 bases). Germline loops: CDR1 SQVTM, CDR2 ANQGSEA. The V end lost 2 bases, the J end lost 0 bases, and 10 bases lay between the germline ends. CDR3 size: 14 residues. DNA of the CDR3: TGCAGCGTTGAAAGAATAGGGGTGAACACTGAAGCTTTCTTT. Translation: CSVERIGVNTEAFF.

The chain uses TRBV5-6 and TRBJ2-7; the match to TRBD1 covers 12 bases. The CDR3 loop spans 15 amino acids. The germline CDR1 and CDR2 sequences are SGHDT and YYEEEE. With V trimmed by 3 bases and J by 7 bases, 8 bases remained unmatched. The CDR3 DNA follows: TGTGCCAGCAGCTGGGACAGGGGGCGAAGTTATGAGCAGTACTTC. Translated: CASSWDRGRSYEQYF.

The CDR3: CASSLRQGGDTEAFF. In DNA form, the CDR3 reads TGTGCCAGCAGTTTACGTCAGGGTGGGGACACTGAAGCTTTCTTT. J is TRBJ1-1 and V is TRBV28; TRBD1 is a possible D gene (5 bases). V was cut by 2 bases and J by 3 bases, with 13 bases left in between. Germline CDR1 MDHEN, CDR2 SYDVKM. The CDR3 is 15 amino acids. The full variable domain, completed using reference TRBV28 and TRBJ1-1, is DVKVTQSSRYLVKRTGEKVFLECVQDMDHENMFWYRQDPGLGLRLIYFSYDVKMKEKGDIPEGYSVSREKKERFSLILESASTNQTSMYLCASSLRQGGDTEAFFGQGTRLTVV.